The rows below give T cell receptor beta chains drawn from one sample of a study of cytomegalovirus exposure and HLA in healthy donors. Generated by immunoSEQ multiplex PCR, the TCRdb table keeps only in-frame clones and is missing some. This table has around 95,000 clones, about 75% appearing once. Input material: PBMCs. These receptor sequences come from a man in his thirties or forties in good health and CMV-seropositive. Each CDR3 is given with its conserved first and last residue. D genes are given only for firm matches. Expanded clones get a size class; other rows say once, few or many, or leave the size out.

j_gene | d_gene | abundance | v_gene | CDR3nt | CDR3aa
TRBJ2-7 | NA | NA | TRBV27 | TGTGCCAGCAGTTTTGTAGCGGTTGGCCCCTACGAGCAGTACTTC | CASSFVAVGPYEQYF
TRBJ1-2 | NA | NA | TRBV29-1 | TGCAGCGTTTGGGACATTGCGGTTCAGGGCTACACCTTC | CSVWDIAVQGYTF
TRBJ1-4 | TRBD1 | NA | TRBV6-4 | TGTGCCAGCAGTGAAAGACAGGGAGAAAAACTGTTTTTT | CASSERQGEKLFF
TRBJ1-1 | NA | few | TRBV13 | TGTGCCAGCAGCAGCAGGGAGGTAAGCACTGAAGCTTTCTTT | CASSSREVSTEAFF
TRBJ2-7 | TRBD2 | NA | TRBV27 | TGTGCCAGCAGTCCGAGGGGGACTAGCCGACTCTACGAGCAGTACTTC | CASSPRGTSRLYEQYF
TRBJ1-1 | NA | NA | TRBV27 | TGTGCCAGCAGTTTATCACGGGGGGCGAACACTGAAGCTTTCTTT | CASSLSRGANTEAFF
TRBJ2-3 | NA | NA | TRBV4-3 | TGCGCCAGCAGCCCACTACAACAGGGCGCCGGTACGCAGTATTTT | CASSPLQQGAGTQYF
TRBJ2-2 | NA | NA | TRBV28 | TGTGCCAGCGACAGTGTGGGCGCAGGGTGGAGTAGAAAGGAGACCGGGGAGCTGTTTTTT | CASDSVGAGWSRKETGELFF
TRBJ2-7 | TRBD2 | NA | TRBV7-9 | TGTTCCAGCAGCTTAAAGCGGGGGGGATCCTACGAGCAGTACTTC | CSSSLKRGGSYEQYF
TRBJ1-1 | TRBD1 | NA | TRBV6-6 | TGTGCCAGCAGAGCCGGGACAGTGAACACTGAAGCTTTCTTT | CASRAGTVNTEAFF
TRBJ2-5 | TRBD2 | few | TRBV9 | TGTGCCAGCAGCCCGGGACTAGCGGCGGAGTTGGAGACCCAGTACTTC | CASSPGLAAELETQYF
TRBJ2-5 | NA | NA | TRBV6-1 | TGTGCCAGCAGCGCAGGGGCCGGTCAGACCCAGTACTTC | CASSAGAGQTQYF
TRBJ2-1 | TRBD1 | NA | TRBV6-1 | TGTGCCAGCAGATTTCCGGGACAGGGTACGGATGAGCAGTTCTTC | CASRFPGQGTDEQFF
TRBJ2-3 | TRBD2 | NA | TRBV6-1 | TGTGCCAGCAGCGGACTAGCCGCTAGCACAGATACGCAGTATTTT | CASSGLAASTDTQYF
TRBJ2-7 | NA | NA | TRBV30 | TGTGCCTGGATCCCCGGCACAGGCTACGAGCAGTACTTC | CAWIPGTGYEQYF
TRBJ2-7 | NA | NA | TRBV18 | TGTGCCAGCTCACCCGGACAGACCGACTACGAGCAGTACTTC | CASSPGQTDYEQYF
TRBJ2-1 | TRBD1 | NA | TRBV9 | TGTGCCAGCAGCGCACTGCCTACCGGGACAGGGGTCAATGAGCAGTTCTTC | CASSALPTGTGVNEQFF
TRBJ2-1 | TRBD1 | NA | TRBV13 | TGTGCCAGCAGAGACAGGGCATACAATGAGCAGTTCTTC | CASRDRAYNEQFF
TRBJ1-5 | TRBD1 | once | TRBV7-9 | TGTGCCAGCAGCTTAGACAGGGGGCTGAAGCCCCAGCATTTT | CASSLDRGLKPQHF
TRBJ2-1 | NA | NA | TRBV11-3 | TGTGCCAGCAGCTTAGATATGGGACAACAAAATGAGCAGTTCTTC | CASSLDMGQQNEQFF
TRBJ2-5 | TRBD2 | NA | TRBV9 | TGTGCCAGCAGCGTAGGAGTAGCGGGGGCAGAGACCCAGTACTTC | CASSVGVAGAETQYF
TRBJ2-1 | TRBD2 | NA | TRBV9 | TGTGCCAGCAGCGGTAGCGGGGTTGGCAATGAGCAGTTCTTC | CASSGSGVGNEQFF
TRBJ2-1 | TRBD2 | NA | TRBV6-5 | TGTGCCAGCTCGCCTAGCGGCAATGAGCAGTTCTTC | CASSPSGNEQFF
TRBJ1-1 | TRBD1 | NA | TRBV7-9 | TGTGCCAGCAGGTTACAGGGGGGGAACACTGAAGCTTTCTTT | CASRLQGGNTEAFF
TRBJ2-7 | NA | NA | TRBV6-1 | TGTGCCAGCAGCGCGGACCAAGCGGGCTATAGGGAGCAGTACTTC | CASSADQAGYREQYF
TRBJ2-1 | TRBD1 | NA | TRBV5-1 | TGCGCCAGCAGCTTGGCGGCAGGGGGATCCTACAATGAGCAGTTCTTC | CASSLAAGGSYNEQFF
TRBJ2-1 | TRBD2 | NA | TRBV18 | TGTGCCAGCTCACCGAGTAGCGGGGGGGCCTTGAGCAATGAGCAGTTCTTC | CASSPSSGGALSNEQFF
TRBJ1-2 | TRBD1 | NA | TRBV9 | TGTGCCAGCAGCCCGACAGGGGATAACTATGGCTACACCTTC | CASSPTGDNYGYTF
TRBJ2-7 | NA | NA | TRBV5-6 | TGTGCCAGCAGCTTTGGCGGGGAACCCTACGAGCAGTACTTC | CASSFGGEPYEQYF
TRBJ1-5 | NA | NA | TRBV12-1 | TGTGCCAGCATCCCAATTCATCCACGTCGGGGACCCCAGCATTTT | CASIPIHPRRGPQHF
TRBJ1-2 | TRBD1 | NA | TRBV5-1 | TGCGCCAGCAGCTTTGGGACAGGGGCTTATGGCTACACCTTC | CASSFGTGAYGYTF
TRBJ1-2 | NA | once | TRBV5-1 | TGCGCCAGCAGCGACCGCGGCAGAAACCCTAATAACTATGGCTACACCTTC | CASSDRGRNPNNYGYTF
TRBJ2-7 | NA | NA | TRBV11-1 | TGTGCCAGCAGCTTAGGGCAGGGTCCCTCCTACGAGCAGTACTTC | CASSLGQGPSYEQYF
TRBJ1-2 | TRBD1 | NA | TRBV4-1 | TGCGCCAGCAGCTTGACAGGGGAAGGTGCTTATGGCTACACCTTC | CASSLTGEGAYGYTF
TRBJ1-6 | NA | NA | TRBV30 | TGTGCCCAAGGCAAGGGGTCGAACTATAATTCACCCCTCCACTTT | CAQGKGSNYNSPLHF
TRBJ1-3 | NA | NA | TRBV7-9 | TGTGCCAGCAGCTTAGGGGGGGACCTCTCTGGAAACACCATATATTTT | CASSLGGDLSGNTIYF
TRBJ1-3 | NA | NA | TRBV14 | TGTGCCAGCAGCCCGCTGGACTCCCTGGGAGGAAACACCATATATTTT | CASSPLDSLGGNTIYF
TRBJ2-5 | NA | NA | TRBV4-1 | TGCGCCAGCAGCACAGGCCAACAAGAGACCCAGTACTTC | CASSTGQQETQYF
TRBJ2-7 | TRBD2 | few | TRBV2 | TGTGCCAGCGTCCGGGGGGGACCCCGCTCCTACGAGCAGTACTTC | CASVRGGPRSYEQYF
TRBJ2-5 | TRBD1 | NA | TRBV19 | TGTGCCAGTAGTCGGCTTGGGGACAGAGAGACCCAGTACTTC | CASSRLGDRETQYF
TRBJ2-3 | TRBD1 | NA | TRBV6-5 | TGTGCCAGCGGTTCGGCCGGGACAGGGGGAACAGATACGCAGTATTTT | CASGSAGTGGTDTQYF
TRBJ1-4 | NA | few | TRBV7-9 | TGTGCCAGCAGCTTAGCGCAAGGGACTTGGGCTGAAAAACTGTTTTTT | CASSLAQGTWAEKLFF
TRBJ2-7 | TRBD1 | NA | TRBV7-9 | TGTGCCAGCAGCTTAGTAGCAGGGGGATACGAGCAGTACTTC | CASSLVAGGYEQYF
TRBJ2-1 | TRBD2 | NA | TRBV4-2 | TGTGCCAGCAGCCAGGGACTAGATGAGCAGTTCTTC | CASSQGLDEQFF
TRBJ2-3 | TRBD2 | NA | TRBV28 | TGTGCCACCCTACTAGCGGGGGGGGGTACGCAGTATTTT | CATLLAGGGTQYF
TRBJ1-4 | NA | NA | TRBV5-1 | TGCGCCAGCAGCTTGGCCTCTCAGCCGTTAGCTAGGGGAGAAAAACTGTTTTTT | CASSLASQPLARGEKLFF
TRBJ2-2 | TRBD1 | NA | TRBV7-6 | TGTGCCAGCAGCCTTGACAGGGCCCCTGCTAACACCGGGGAGCTGTTTTTT | CASSLDRAPANTGELFF
TRBJ2-1 | TRBD1 | NA | TRBV9 | TGTGCCAGCAGCGTAGCAGGGGGCAATGAGCAGTTCTTC | CASSVAGGNEQFF
TRBJ2-3 | NA | NA | TRBV6-6 | TGTGCCAGCAGTTACAGGAGGAGCACAGATACGCAGTATTTT | CASSYRRSTDTQYF
TRBJ1-2 | TRBD1 | NA | TRBV9 | TGTGCCAGCAGCGCCTTTTCGACAGGGGTATATGGCTACACCTTC | CASSAFSTGVYGYTF
TRBJ1-2 | NA | few | TRBV5-4 | TGTGCCAGCAGCTTACCCGGGACACCCCGGGACTATGGCTACACCTTC | CASSLPGTPRDYGYTF
TRBJ2-3 | TRBD1 | NA | TRBV5-4 | TGTGCCAGCAGCTTTCCGCGGACAGGGGGGCCAGATACGCAGTATTTT | CASSFPRTGGPDTQYF
TRBJ2-7 | NA | once | TRBV29-1 | TGCAGCGTTGGCAGCTCCTACGAGCAGTACTTC | CSVGSSYEQYF
TRBJ2-1 | TRBD2 | NA | TRBV27 | TGTGCCAGCAGTCCGGGACTAGCGGGGACTTACAATGAGCAGTTCTTC | CASSPGLAGTYNEQFF